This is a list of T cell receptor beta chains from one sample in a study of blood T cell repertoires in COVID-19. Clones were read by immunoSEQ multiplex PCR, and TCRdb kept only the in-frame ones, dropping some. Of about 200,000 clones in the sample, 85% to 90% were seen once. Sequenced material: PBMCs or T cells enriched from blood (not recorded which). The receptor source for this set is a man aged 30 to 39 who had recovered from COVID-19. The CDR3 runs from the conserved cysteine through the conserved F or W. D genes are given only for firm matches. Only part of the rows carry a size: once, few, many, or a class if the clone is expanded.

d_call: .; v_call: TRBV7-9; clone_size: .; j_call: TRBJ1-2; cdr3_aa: CASSPDSVGYTF; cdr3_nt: TGTGCCAGCAGCCCAGACTCCGTCGGCTACACCTTC
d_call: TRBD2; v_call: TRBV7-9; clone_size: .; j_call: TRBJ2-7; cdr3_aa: CASSPISGGSREQYF; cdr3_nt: TGTGCCAGCAGCCCTATTTCGGGGGGATCTCGGGAGCAGTACTTC
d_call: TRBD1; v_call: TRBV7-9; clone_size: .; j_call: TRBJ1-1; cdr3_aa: CASSLGTGNTEAFF; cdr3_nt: TGTGCCAGCAGCTTAGGGACAGGGAACACTGAAGCTTTCTTT
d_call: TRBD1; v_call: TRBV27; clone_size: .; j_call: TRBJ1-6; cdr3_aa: CASSHYPPQGQETRSSYNSPLHF; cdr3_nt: TGTGCCAGCAGTCATTACCCCCCCCAGGGACAGGAAACAAGAAGCTCCTATAATTCACCCCTCCACTTT
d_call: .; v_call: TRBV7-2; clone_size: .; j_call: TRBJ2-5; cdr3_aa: CASKRLAQETQYF; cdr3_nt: TGTGCCAGCAAAAGGCTAGCCCAAGAGACCCAGTACTTC
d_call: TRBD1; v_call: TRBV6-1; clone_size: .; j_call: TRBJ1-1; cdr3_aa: CASSEYRGPNTEAFF; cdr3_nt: TGTGCCAGCAGTGAGTACAGGGGGCCGAACACTGAAGCTTTCTTT
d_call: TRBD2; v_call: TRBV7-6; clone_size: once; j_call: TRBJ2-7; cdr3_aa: CASSLLAGDYSYEQYF; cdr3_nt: TGTGCCAGCAGCTTACTAGCGGGAGACTACTCCTACGAGCAGTACTTC
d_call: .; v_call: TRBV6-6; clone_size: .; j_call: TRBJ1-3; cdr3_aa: CASSMGHRSAGNTIYF; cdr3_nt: TGTGCCAGCAGTATGGGACATCGAAGTGCTGGAAACACCATATATTTT
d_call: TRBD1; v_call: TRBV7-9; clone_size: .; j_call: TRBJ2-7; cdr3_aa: CASSTSRGSDEQYF; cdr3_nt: TGTGCCAGCAGCACCAGCAGGGGGTCAGACGAGCAGTACTTC
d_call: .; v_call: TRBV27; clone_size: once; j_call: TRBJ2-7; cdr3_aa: CASSWQGPYEQYF; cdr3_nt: TGTGCCAGCAGTTGGCAGGGGCCCTACGAGCAGTACTTC
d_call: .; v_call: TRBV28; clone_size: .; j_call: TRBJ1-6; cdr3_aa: CASTLGTVTNSPLHF; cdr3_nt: TGTGCCAGCACCTTAGGTACAGTGACTAATTCACCCCTCCACTTT
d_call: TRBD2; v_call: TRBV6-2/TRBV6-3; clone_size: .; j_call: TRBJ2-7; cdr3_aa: CASSWREWYEQYF; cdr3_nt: TGTGCCAGCAGTTGGCGGGAGTGGTACGAGCAGTACTTC